The 23 T cell receptor beta chains reported below all come from one sample, sequenced in a study of cytomegalovirus exposure and HLA in healthy donors. In the PCR, 60 Vbeta and 13 Jbeta primers were used. The data were produced by immunoSEQ multiplex PCR, yet TCRdb's version contains in-frame clones alone and is incomplete. The table records about 130,000 clones, 75% to 85% of them present only once. The sequenced material came from PBMCs. The receptors originated from a man aged 45-65 years in good health and CMV-seronegative.

The chain has TRBV9 and TRBJ1-1, with TRBD1 matching 8 bases. This CDR3 spans 14 amino acids. The V and J ends lost 0 bases and 10 bases, in that order; junction bases with no gene match: 8. Germline-derived CDR1 and CDR2 are SGDLS and YYNGEE. CDR3 region: CASSVAPDRAIAFF. As DNA, the CDR3 is TGTGCCAGCAGCGTAGCCCCGGACAGGGCTATAGCTTTCTTT.

This clone has a single count. V usage is TRBV2 and J usage is TRBJ1-2; D might be TRBD1 (6 bases). Per germline, CDR1 SNHLY and CDR2 FYNNEI. This CDR3 comprises 12 residues. Trimming took off 11 bases at V and 6 bases at J, with 16 bases between the two ends. The CDR3 bases are TGTGCCGGCAATGTAGGGGGTGATGGCTACACCTTC. This encodes CAGNVGGDGYTF. The entire variable domain, with the rest obtained from reference TRBV2 and TRBJ1-2, is as follows: EPEVTQTPSHQVTQMGQEVILRCVPISNHLYFYWYRQILGQKVEFLVSFYNNEISEKSEIFDDQFSVERPDGSNFTLKIRSTKLEDSAMYFCAGNVGGDGYTFGSGTRLTVV.

This rearrangement joins TRBV30 to TRBJ2-7, with TRBD1 matching 12 bases. V was clipped by 4 bases and J by 3 bases; unmatched bases: 19. CDR3 size: 19 residues. CDR1 and CDR2 from the germline V gene are GTSNPN and SVGIG (reference sequence). The CDR3 DNA reads TGTGCCTGGAAAGGTCCGGGACAGGGGGCGAGGCGGACTTTCTACGAGCAGTACTTC. Translation: CAWKGPGQGARRTFYEQYF.

J is TRBJ2-7 and V is TRBV10-2, with D possibly matching TRBD2 (6 bases). Trimming took 7 bases from V and 3 from J, leaving 16 bases between them. The length of the CDR3 is 14 residues. Germline lookup yields CDR1 WSHSY and CDR2 SAAADI. In DNA form, the CDR3 reads TGCGCCAGCAAAGTCCCAGGGCGGGACTACGAGCAGTACTTC. Residues: CASKVPGRDYEQYF.

Only a few counts were recorded for this clone. V gene TRBV6-1 combines with J gene TRBJ1-5, with D perhaps matching TRBD1 (5 bases). This CDR3 region has 15 residues. Germline CDR1 MNHNS, CDR2 SASEGT. V was pared by 3 bases and J by 2 bases, with 11 bases between. CDR3: CASSEDTEGNQPQHF. DNA for the CDR3: TGTGCCAGCAGTGAGGACACAGAGGGCAATCAGCCCCAGCATTTT.

The CDR3 DNA sequence: TGTGCCACTTCTGGGGGGGGCGAGCAGTTCTTC. It codes for CATSGGGEQFF. This chain joins TRBV6-5 and TRBJ2-1, with a possible D match to TRBD2 (7 bases). The CDR3 has 11 amino acids. Germline V gene sequence: CDR1 MNHEY, CDR2 SVGAGI. Trimming stripped 10 bases from V and 10 bases from J, with 14 bases between.

The chain recombines TRBV7-3 with TRBJ2-7, with 9 bases identical to TRBD1. J gave up 3 bases and V 5 bases, and 8 bases lay outside the gene matches. The CDR3 extends over 15 amino acids. Germline CDR1 is SGHTA and CDR2 is FQGTGA. DNA for the CDR3: TGTGCCAGCAGCATGGGGGGACAGGGACTCTACGAGCAGTACTTC. It specifies CASSMGGQGLYEQYF.

The gene calls are TRBV4-3 and TRBJ1-2; D uncertain. The germline CDR1 and CDR2 sequences are LGHNA and YSLEER. V lost 0 bases and J 5 bases, leaving 13 bases between the germline ends. The CDR3 length is 15 residues. In nucleotides, the CDR3 is TGCGCCAGCAGCCAAGAGGTGCGGCCATTATATGGCTACACCTTC. This gives the protein CASSQEVRPLYGYTF.

This clone came up once. The genes are TRBV11-3 and TRBJ1-6; the D is unclear. The V and J ends lost 4 bases and 10 bases respectively, with 8 bases between them. This CDR3 is built from 12 residues. The V gene's germline CDR1 is SGHNT and CDR2 YENEEA. CDR3 bases: TGTGCCAGCAGCTCCGGGGTCTCACCCCTCCACTTT. It specifies CASSSGVSPLHF.

V and J are TRBV5-8 and TRBJ2-7; D gene uncertain. Trimming stripped 2 bases from V and 0 bases from J, with 3 bases between. The germline CDR1 and CDR2 sequences are SGHTS and YDEGEE. This CDR3 has 12 amino acids. The CDR3 sequence: CASSFSSYEQYF. The CDR3, as DNA: TGTGCCAGCAGCTTCAGCTCCTACGAGCAGTACTTC.

CDR3 DNA sequence: TGTGCCAGCAGTGGGCTAGTTAGCAATCAGCCCCAGCATTTT. This codes for CASSGLVSNQPQHF. The rearrangement joins TRBV2 to TRBJ1-5, with unresolved D. Trimming removed 4 bases from V and 0 bases from J, with 7 bases in between. CDR3 length: 14 residues. Germline V CDR1 and CDR2: SNHLY, FYNNEI.

The chain is built from TRBV5-4 and TRBJ2-7; D may be TRBD1 (5 bases). CDR1 is SGHNT and CDR2 is YYREEE in the germline V gene (reference sequence). The length of the CDR3 is 14 residues. Trimming shortened V by 3 bases and J by 5 bases, and 15 bases separated the two germline ends. The CDR3 region has the DNA TGTGCCAGCAGCTCGGCCCAAGGGGCTAACGAGCAGTACTTC. Its translation is CASSSAQGANEQYF.

The V gene is TRBV5-8, the J gene TRBJ2-3; weak D call: TRBD1 (6 bases). Trimming took 7 bases from V and 3 from J, leaving 15 bases between them. CDR1 is SGHTS and CDR2 is YDEGEE in the germline V gene. CDR3 length equals 14 residues. The CDR3 bases are TGTGCCAGCTCCGGGACATTTGGTACAGATACGCAGTATTTT. Protein product: CASSGTFGTDTQYF.

This rearrangement joins TRBV11-2 to TRBJ2-7; a possible D gene is TRBD2 (6 bases). This CDR3 has 12 amino acids. Germline V gives CDR1 SGHAT, CDR2 FQNNGV. Trimming took off 3 bases at V and 6 bases at J, with 9 bases between the two ends. The CDR3 DNA follows: TGTGCCAGCAGCTTTGCCGGGGGCGAGCAGTACTTC. It codes for CASSFAGGEQYF.

The J gene is TRBJ2-7, the V gene TRBV2; 8 nucleotides align to TRBD1. With 5 bases clipped from V and 3 bases from J, the junction kept 18 bases outside the gene matches. The CDR3 runs to 18 residues. In germline, CDR1 is SNHLY, CDR2 FYNNEI. CDR3 protein: CASSPDLPGDRGRYEQYF. The CDR3 nucleotides read TGTGCCAGCAGTCCCGACTTACCGGGTGACAGGGGACGCTACGAGCAGTACTTC. The variable domain in full, completed from reference TRBV2 and TRBJ2-7, reads EPEVTQTPSHQVTQMGQEVILRCVPISNHLYFYWYRQILGQKVEFLVSFYNNEISEKSEIFDDQFSVERPDGSNFTLKIRSTKLEDSAMYFCASSPDLPGDRGRYEQYFGPGTRLTVT.

The rearrangement links TRBV7-2 to TRBJ2-3, with 7 bases identical to TRBD1. The CDR3 totals 15 residues. CDR1 SGHTA and CDR2 FQGNSA come from the germline V gene. J was trimmed by 4 bases and V by 5 bases; bases with no gene match: 9. As DNA, the CDR3 is TGTGCCAGCAGCGCAGTCACAGGGGATGCAGATACGCAGTATTTT. Translating it yields CASSAVTGDADTQYF.

V is TRBV19 and J is TRBJ1-1; TRBD1 matches 8 bases. The CDR3 has 14 residues. Looked up from germline, CDR1 is LNHDA and CDR2 is SQIVND (reference sequence). Trimming cost V 5 bases and J 1 base; bases outside gene matches: 3. The CDR3 bases are TGTGCCAGTAGTGGACAGGGATCGAACACTGAAGCTTTCTTT. It specifies CASSGQGSNTEAFF.

The V and J genes are TRBV6-6 and TRBJ1-5; TRBD1 agrees at 10 bases. Germline CDR1 and CDR2: MNHNY and SVGAGI (reference sequence). The CDR3 sequence is 15 residues long. V trimming: 4 bases; J trimming: 2 bases; junction bases outside the gene matches: 2. In DNA form, the CDR3 reads TGTGCCAGCAGTTCGACAGGGGGCGGCAATCAGCCCCAGCATTTT. Translation gives CASSSTGGGNQPQHF.

J is TRBJ2-5 and V is TRBV10-3; 15 nucleotides match TRBD2. V shed 6 bases and J 4 bases; nucleotides not matched to a gene: 3. Germline values: CDR1 ENHRY, CDR2 SYGVKD. This CDR3 region has 15 residues. CDR3 sequence (DNA): TGTGCCATCAGGGAGGGACTAGCGGGGGGAGAGACCCAGTACTTC. Translating gives CAIREGLAGGETQYF.

In nucleotides, the CDR3 is TGTGCCAGCTCACTGACAGCGATCTACGAGCAGTACTTC. The encoded protein is CASSLTAIYEQYF. V gene TRBV18 combines with J gene TRBJ2-7, with D possibly being TRBD1 (5 bases). The V gene's germline CDR1 is KGHSH and CDR2 LQKENI. The CDR3 is 13 residues long. V shed 4 bases and J shed 3 bases, with 10 bases lying between them.

In its sample, this clone was seen a few times. The chain carries TRBV21-1 and TRBJ1-6; the D call of TRBD1 is as the table states it, not checked on the DNA. TRBV21-1 is labeled a pseudogene. The CDR3 contains 15 residues. The CDR3 loop reads CASIHGGTGNSPLHF. In DNA, the CDR3 is TGTGCCAGCATTCATGGCGGGACAGGAAATTCACCCCTCCACTTT.

V usage is TRBV7-8 and J usage is TRBJ1-2; D remains ambiguous. CDR1 and CDR2 from the germline V gene are SGHVS and FQNEAQ. The CDR3 is 14 residues long. V lost 6 bases to trimming and J lost 4 bases, with 15 bases between them. The DNA for the CDR3 is TGTGCCAGCAGTAAAACCTCAGGCACCTATGGCTACACCTTC. Translating it yields CASSKTSGTYGYTF.

The gene calls are TRBV2 and TRBJ1-6; D ambiguous. V lost 7 bases and J 7 bases, leaving 14 bases between the germline ends. The CDR3 runs to 14 residues. Germline V gives CDR1 SNHLY, CDR2 FYNNEI. The CDR3, as DNA: TGTGCCAGCAAGGAGGAGAGGTCCAATTCACCCCTCCACTTT. As protein: CASKEERSNSPLHF.